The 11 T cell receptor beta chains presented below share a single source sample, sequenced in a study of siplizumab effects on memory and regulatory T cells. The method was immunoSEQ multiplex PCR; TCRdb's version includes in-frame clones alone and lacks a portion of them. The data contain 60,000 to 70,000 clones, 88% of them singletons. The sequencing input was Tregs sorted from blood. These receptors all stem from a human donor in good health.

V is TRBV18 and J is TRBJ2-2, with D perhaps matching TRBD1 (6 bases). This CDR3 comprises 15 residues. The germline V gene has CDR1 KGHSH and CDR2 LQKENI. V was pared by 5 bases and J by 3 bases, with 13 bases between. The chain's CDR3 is CASSTQGLDTGELFF. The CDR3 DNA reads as TGTGCCAGCTCAACGCAGGGGTTGGACACCGGGGAGCTGTTTTTT. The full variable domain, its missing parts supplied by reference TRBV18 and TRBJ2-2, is NAGVMQNPRHLVRRRGQEARLRCSPMKGHSHVYWYRQLPEEGLKFMVYLQKENIIDESGMPKERFSAEFPKEGPSILRIQQVVRGDSAAYFCASSTQGLDTGELFFGEGSRLTVL.

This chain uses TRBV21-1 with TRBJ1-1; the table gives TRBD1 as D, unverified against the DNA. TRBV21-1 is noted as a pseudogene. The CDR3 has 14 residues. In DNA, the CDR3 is TGTGCCAGCGGACAAATCAGGGGGCGCCCTGAAGCTTTCTTT. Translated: CASGQIRGRPEAFF.

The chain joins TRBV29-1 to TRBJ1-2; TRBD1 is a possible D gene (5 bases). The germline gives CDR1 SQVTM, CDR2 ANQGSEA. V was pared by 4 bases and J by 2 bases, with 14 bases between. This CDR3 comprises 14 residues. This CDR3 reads CSVGGGVANYGYTF. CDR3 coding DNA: TGCAGCGTTGGGGGAGGGGTAGCGAACTATGGCTACACCTTC.

CDR3 in DNA: TGTGCTAGTGGCCTCAATGAGCAGTTCTTC. Its protein is CASGLNEQFF. This chain connects TRBV12-5 to TRBJ2-1; D gene ambiguous. Germline assignment: CDR1 LGHNT and CDR2 FRNRAP. CDR3 length: 10 residues. Trimming shortened V by 6 bases and J by 6 bases, and 3 bases separated the two germline ends.

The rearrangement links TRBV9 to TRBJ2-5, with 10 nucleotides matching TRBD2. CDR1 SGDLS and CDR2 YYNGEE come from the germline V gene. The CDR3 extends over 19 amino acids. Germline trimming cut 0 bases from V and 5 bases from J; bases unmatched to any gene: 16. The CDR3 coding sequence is TGTGCCAGCAGCGTAGGAGGGGCTAGCGGGAGAAGGGGTTCTGAGACCCAGTACTTC. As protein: CASSVGGASGRRGSETQYF.

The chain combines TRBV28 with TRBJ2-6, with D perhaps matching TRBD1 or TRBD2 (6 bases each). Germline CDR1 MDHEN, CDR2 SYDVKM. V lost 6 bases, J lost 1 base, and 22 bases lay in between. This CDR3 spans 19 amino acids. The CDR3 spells CASSPWGVSRGSGANVLTF. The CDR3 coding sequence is TGTGCCAGCAGCCCTTGGGGGGTCAGCAGGGGATCTGGGGCCAACGTCCTGACTTTC. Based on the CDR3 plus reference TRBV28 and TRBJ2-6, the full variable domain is DVKVTQSSRYLVKRTGEKVFLECVQDMDHENMFWYRQDPGLGLRLIYFSYDVKMKEKGDIPEGYSVSREKKERFSLILESASTNQTSMYLCASSPWGVSRGSGANVLTFGAGSRLTVL.

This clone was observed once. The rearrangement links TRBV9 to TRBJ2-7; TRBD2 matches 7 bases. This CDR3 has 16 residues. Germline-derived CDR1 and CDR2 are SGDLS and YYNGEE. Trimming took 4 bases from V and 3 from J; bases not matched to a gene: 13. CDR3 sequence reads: CASSPSLGGLGYEQYF. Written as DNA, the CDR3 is TGTGCCAGCAGCCCATCCCTTGGCGGACTAGGCTACGAGCAGTACTTC.

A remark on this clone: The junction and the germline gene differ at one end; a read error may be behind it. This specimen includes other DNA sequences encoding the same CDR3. CDR3 in DNA: TGTGCTAGCAGCTTGGGGCAGGATTACACAGATACGCAGTATTTT. Its translation: CASSLGQDYTDTQYF. V usage is TRBV5-4 and J usage is TRBJ2-3; possible D gene TRBD1, 5 bases. The CDR3 length is 15 residues. Germline CDR1 is SGHNT and CDR2 is YYREEE (reference sequence).

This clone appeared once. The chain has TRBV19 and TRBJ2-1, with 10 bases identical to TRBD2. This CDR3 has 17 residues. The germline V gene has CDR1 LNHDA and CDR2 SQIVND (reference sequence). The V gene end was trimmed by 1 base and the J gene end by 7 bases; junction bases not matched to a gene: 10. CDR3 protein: CASSIVYASSGRNEQFF. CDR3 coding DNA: TGTGCCAGTAGTATAGTGTACGCGTCTAGCGGGAGAAATGAGCAGTTCTTC.

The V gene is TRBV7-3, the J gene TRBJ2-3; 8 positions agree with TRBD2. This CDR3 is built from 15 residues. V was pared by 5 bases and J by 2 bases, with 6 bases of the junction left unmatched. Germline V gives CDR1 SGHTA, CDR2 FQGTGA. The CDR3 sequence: CASSLQAGDTDTQYF. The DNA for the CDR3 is TGTGCCAGCAGCCTCCAAGCGGGAGACACAGATACGCAGTATTTT.

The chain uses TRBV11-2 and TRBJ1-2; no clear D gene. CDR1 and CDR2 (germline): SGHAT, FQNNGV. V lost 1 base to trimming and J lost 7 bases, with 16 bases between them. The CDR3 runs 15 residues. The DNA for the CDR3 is TGTGCCAGCAGCTTAGCGGAGAGCGGTTGGGGTGGCTACACCTTC. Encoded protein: CASSLAESGWGGYTF.